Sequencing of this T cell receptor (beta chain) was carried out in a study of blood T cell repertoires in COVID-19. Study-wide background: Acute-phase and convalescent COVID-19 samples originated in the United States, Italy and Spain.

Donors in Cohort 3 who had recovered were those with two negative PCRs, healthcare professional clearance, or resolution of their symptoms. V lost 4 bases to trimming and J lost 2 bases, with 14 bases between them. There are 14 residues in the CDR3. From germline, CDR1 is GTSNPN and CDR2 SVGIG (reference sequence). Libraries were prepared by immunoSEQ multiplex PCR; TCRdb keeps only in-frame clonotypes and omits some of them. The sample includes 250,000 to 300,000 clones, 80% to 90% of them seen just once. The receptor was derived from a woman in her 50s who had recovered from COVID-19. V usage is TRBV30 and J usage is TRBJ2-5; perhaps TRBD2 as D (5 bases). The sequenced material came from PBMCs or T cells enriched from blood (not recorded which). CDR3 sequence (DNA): TGTGCCTGGATTGGAGGTCGCCCGCAAGAGACCCAGTACTTC. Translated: CAWIGGRPQETQYF. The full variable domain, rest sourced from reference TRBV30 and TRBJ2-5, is SQTIHQWPATLVQPVGSPLSLECTVEGTSNPNLYWYRQAAGRGLQLLFYSVGIGQISSEVPQNLSASRPQDRQFILSSKKLLLSDSGFYLCAWIGGRPQETQYFGPGTRLLVL.